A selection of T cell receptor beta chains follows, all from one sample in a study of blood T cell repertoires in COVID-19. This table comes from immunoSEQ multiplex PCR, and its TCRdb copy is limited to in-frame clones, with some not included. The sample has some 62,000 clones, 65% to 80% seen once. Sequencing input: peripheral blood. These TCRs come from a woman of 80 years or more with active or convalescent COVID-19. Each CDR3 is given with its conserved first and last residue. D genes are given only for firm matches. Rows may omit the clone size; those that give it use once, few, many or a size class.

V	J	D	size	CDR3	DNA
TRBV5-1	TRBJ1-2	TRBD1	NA	CASSLSVTDRVTF	TGCGCCAGCAGCTTGAGTGTGACCGACAGGGTAACCTTC
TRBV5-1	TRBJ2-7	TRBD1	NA	CASSSGGSYEQYF	TGCGCCAGCAGCTCAGGGGGCTCCTACGAGCAGTACTTC
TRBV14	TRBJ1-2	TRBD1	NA	CASSQDRQGYYGYTF	TGTGCCAGCAGCCAAGATCGACAGGGGTACTATGGCTACACCTTC
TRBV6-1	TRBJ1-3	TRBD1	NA	CASSEMGQGDGNTIYF	TGTGCCAGCAGTGAAATGGGACAGGGGGATGGAAACACCATATATTTT
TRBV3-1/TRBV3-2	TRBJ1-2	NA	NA	CASSQADSYGYTF	TGTGCCAGCAGCCAAGCGGACAGCTATGGCTACACCTTC
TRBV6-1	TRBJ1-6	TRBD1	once	CASSEILGQGPLHF	TGTGCCAGCAGTGAAATCTTGGGACAGGGGCCCCTCCACTTT
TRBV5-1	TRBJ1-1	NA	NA	CASSRTAGTVGTEAFF	TGCGCCAGCAGTAGGACAGCTGGGACGGTCGGCACTGAAGCTTTCTTT
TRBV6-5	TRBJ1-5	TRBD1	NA	CASKPRGQGQPQHF	TGTGCCAGCAAGCCCAGGGGGCAAGGTCAGCCCCAGCATTTT
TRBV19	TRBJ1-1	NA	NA	CASSIYPKRNTEAFF	TGTGCCAGTAGTATTTACCCGAAGAGAAACACTGAAGCTTTCTTT
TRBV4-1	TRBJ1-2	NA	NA	CASSQDHAVYGYTF	TGCGCCAGCAGCCAAGATCATGCGGTCTATGGCTACACCTTC
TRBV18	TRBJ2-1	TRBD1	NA	CASSTGTGSYNEQFF	TGTGCCAGCTCAACCGGGACAGGGTCTTACAATGAGCAGTTCTTC
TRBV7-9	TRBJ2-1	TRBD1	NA	CASSLSTTGAVGNEQFF	TGTGCCAGCAGCTTATCTACGACAGGGGCTGTGGGGAATGAGCAGTTCTTC
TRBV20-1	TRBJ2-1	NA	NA	CSASGGNEQFF	TGCAGTGCCTCTGGAGGCAATGAGCAGTTCTTC
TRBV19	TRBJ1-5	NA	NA	CASSIYRGGQPQHF	TGTGCCAGTAGTATATATCGTGGAGGCCAGCCCCAGCATTTT
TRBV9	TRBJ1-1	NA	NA	CASSVGAMNTEAFF	TGTGCCAGCAGCGTAGGGGCTATGAACACTGAAGCTTTCTTT
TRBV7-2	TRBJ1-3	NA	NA	CASSYRSGNTIYF	TGTGCCAGCAGCTATCGTTCCGGAAACACCATATATTTT
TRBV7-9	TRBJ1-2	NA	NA	CASSLGRSQGGGYTF	TGTGCCAGCAGCTTAGGTCGAAGCCAGGGTGGCGGCTACACCTTC
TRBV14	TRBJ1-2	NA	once	CASSQGAGRQGSTF	TGTGCCAGCAGCCAAGGGGCGGGACGCCAAGGGTCCACCTTC
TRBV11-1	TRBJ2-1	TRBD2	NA	CASVQREDNEQFF	TGTGCCAGCGTCCAGCGGGAGGACAATGAGCAGTTCTTC
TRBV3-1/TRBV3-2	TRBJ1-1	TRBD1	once	CASSQGTGGTEAFF	TGTGCCAGCAGCCAAGGGACAGGGGGGACTGAAGCTTTCTTT
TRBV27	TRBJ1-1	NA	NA	CASSKQGLDTEAFF	TGTGCCAGCAGCAAACAGGGATTGGACACTGAAGCTTTCTTT
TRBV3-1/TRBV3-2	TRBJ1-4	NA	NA	CASMGGAKANEKLFF	TGTGCCAGCATGGGGGGGGCGAAGGCTAATGAAAAACTGTTTTTT
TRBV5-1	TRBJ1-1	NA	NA	CASSPRTEAMNTEAFF	TGCGCCAGCAGCCCCCGGACAGAAGCCATGAACACTGAAGCTTTCTTT
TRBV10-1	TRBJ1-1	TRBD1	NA	CASTADRGGNTEAFF	TGCGCCAGCACGGCTGACAGGGGAGGGAACACTGAAGCTTTCTTT
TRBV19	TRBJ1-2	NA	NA	CASSGETYGYTF	TGTGCCAGTAGTGGCGAGACTTATGGCTACACCTTC